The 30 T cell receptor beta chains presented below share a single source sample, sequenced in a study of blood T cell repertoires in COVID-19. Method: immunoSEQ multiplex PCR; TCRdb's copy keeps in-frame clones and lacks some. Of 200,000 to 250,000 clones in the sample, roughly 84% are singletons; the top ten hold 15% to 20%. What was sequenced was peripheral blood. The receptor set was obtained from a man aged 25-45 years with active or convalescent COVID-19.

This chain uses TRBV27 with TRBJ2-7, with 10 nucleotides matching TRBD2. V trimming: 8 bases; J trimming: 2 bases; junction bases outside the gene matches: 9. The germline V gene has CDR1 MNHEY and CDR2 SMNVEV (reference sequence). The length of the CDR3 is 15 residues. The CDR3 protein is CASGFGLAEAYEQYF. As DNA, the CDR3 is TGTGCCAGCGGCTTCGGACTAGCGGAGGCCTACGAGCAGTACTTC.

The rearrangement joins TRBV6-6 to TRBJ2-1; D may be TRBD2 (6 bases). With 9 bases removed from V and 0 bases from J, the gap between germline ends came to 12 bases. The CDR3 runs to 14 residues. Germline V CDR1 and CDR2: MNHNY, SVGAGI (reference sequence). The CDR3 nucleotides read TGTGCCAGTGGAGGGTCGAGCTCCTACAATGAGCAGTTCTTC. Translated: CASGGSSSYNEQFF.

Here the CDR3 reads CASSPLTGGDTQYF. CDR3 sequence (DNA): TGCGCCAGCAGCCCTCTTACTGGGGGGGATACGCAGTATTTT. The chain combines TRBV4-1 with TRBJ2-3; tentatively, D is TRBD2 (6 bases). V gave up 4 bases and J gave up 6 bases, with 14 bases separating them. CDR1 and CDR2 (germline): MGHRA, YSYEKL. This CDR3 spans 14 amino acids.

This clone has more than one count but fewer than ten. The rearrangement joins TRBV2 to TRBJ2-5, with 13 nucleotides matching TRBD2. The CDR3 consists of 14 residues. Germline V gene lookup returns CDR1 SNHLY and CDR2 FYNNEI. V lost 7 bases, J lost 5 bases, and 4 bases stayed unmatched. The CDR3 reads CASKGTSGTETQYF. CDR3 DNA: TGTGCCAGCAAAGGGACTAGCGGGACGGAGACCCAGTACTTC.

For the CDR3, the DNA is TGTGCCAGCAGGGCATGGGGGGACCGAAACACCATATATTTT. As protein: CASRAWGDRNTIYF. The chain recombines TRBV7-9 with TRBJ1-3; tentatively, D is TRBD1 (5 bases). CDR3 length: 14 residues. V gave up 6 bases and J gave up 5 bases, with 14 bases separating them. Germline CDR1 is SEHNR and CDR2 is FQNEAQ (reference sequence). The complete variable domain, with remaining parts taken from reference TRBV7-9 and TRBJ1-3, reads DTGVSQNPRHKITKRGQNVTFRCDPISEHNRLYWYRQTLGQGPEFLTYFQNEAQLEKSRLLSDRFSAERPKGSFSTLEIQRTEQGDSAMYLCASRAWGDRNTIYFGEGSWLTVV.

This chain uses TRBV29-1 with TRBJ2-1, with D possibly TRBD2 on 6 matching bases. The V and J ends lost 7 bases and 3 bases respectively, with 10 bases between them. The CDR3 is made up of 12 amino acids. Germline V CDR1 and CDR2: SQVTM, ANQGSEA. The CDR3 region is CSDGRDYNEQFF. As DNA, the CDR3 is TGCAGCGACGGGAGAGACTACAATGAGCAGTTCTTC.

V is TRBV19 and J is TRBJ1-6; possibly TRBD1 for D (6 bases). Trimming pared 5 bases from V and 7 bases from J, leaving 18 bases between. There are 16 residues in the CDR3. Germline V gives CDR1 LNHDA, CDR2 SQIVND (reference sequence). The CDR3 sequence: CASSSARQAENSPLHF. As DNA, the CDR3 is TGTGCCAGTAGTTCCGCCCGACAGGCCGAGAATTCACCCCTCCACTTT. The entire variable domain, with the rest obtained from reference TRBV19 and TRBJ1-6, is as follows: DGGITQSPKYLFRKEGQNVTLSCEQNLNHDAMYWYRQDPGQGLRLIYYSQIVNDFQKGDIAEGYSVSREKKESFPLTVTSAQKNPTAFYLCASSSARQAENSPLHFGNGTRLTVT.

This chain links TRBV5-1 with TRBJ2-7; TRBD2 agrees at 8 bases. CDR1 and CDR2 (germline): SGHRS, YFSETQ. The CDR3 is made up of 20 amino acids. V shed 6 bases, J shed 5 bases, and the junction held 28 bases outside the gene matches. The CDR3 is CASMASPGGERGKGGDEQYF. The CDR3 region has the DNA TGCGCCAGCATGGCCTCCCCCGGAGGCGAGCGGGGGAAAGGGGGGGACGAGCAGTACTTC.

CDR3 DNA: TGTGCCAGCAGCTTAGGGGGACAGGCCCCGTTCTACGAGCAGTACTTC. As protein: CASSLGGQAPFYEQYF. The chain couples TRBV11-2 to TRBJ2-7, with TRBD1 matching 8 bases. The J segment lost 3 bases and the V segment lost 1 base, leaving 8 bases of the junction unmatched. Germline loops: CDR1 SGHAT, CDR2 FQNNGV. CDR3 size: 16 residues.

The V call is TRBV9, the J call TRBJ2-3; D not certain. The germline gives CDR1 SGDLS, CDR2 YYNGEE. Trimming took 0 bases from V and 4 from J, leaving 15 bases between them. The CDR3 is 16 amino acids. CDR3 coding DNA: TGTGCCAGCAGCGTAGGTCCGGTTGTGCGCGCAGATACGCAGTATTTT. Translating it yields CASSVGPVVRADTQYF.

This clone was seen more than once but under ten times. CDR3 in DNA: TGTGCCAGCAGCTTGCGGAAGGGGTGGATCTACGAGCAGTACTTC. It encodes CASSLRKGWIYEQYF. The rearrangement uses TRBV7-8 and TRBJ2-7; maybe TRBD1 (5 bases). Germline CDR1 reads SGHVS; CDR2 reads FQNEAQ. The CDR3 sequence is 15 residues long. V lost 3 bases, J lost 3 bases, and 15 bases lay in between.

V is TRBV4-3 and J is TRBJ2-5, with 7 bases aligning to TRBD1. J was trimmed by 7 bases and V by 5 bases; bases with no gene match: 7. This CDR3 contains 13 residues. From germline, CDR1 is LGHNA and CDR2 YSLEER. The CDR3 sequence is CASSKTGPGTQYF. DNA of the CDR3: TGCGCCAGCAGCAAGACAGGGCCGGGGACCCAGTACTTC.

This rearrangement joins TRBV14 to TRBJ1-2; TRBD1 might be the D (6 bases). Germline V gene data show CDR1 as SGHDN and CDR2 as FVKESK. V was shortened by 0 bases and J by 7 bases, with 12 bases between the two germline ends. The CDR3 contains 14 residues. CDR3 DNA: TGTGCCAGCAGCCAAGATACAGGGCCTGTTGGCTACACCTTC. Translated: CASSQDTGPVGYTF.

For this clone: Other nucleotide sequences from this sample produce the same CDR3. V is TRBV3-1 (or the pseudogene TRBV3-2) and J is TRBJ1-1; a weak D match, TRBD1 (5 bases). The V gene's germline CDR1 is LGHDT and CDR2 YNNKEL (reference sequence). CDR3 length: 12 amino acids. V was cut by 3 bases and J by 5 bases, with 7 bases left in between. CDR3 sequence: CASSHRGTEAFF. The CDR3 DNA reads TGTGCCAGCAGCCATCGGGGGACTGAAGCTTTCTTT.

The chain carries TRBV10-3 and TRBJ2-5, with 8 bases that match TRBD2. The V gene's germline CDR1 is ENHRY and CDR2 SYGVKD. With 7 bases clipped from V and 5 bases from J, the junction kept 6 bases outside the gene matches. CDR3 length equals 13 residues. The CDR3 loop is CAITAGGRETQYF. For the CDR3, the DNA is TGTGCCATCACCGCGGGGGGCAGGGAGACCCAGTACTTC.

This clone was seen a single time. CDR3 protein: CASSTGGNTIYF. CDR3 coding DNA: TGTGCCAGCAGCACGGGGGGAAACACCATATATTTT. The J gene is TRBJ1-3, the V gene TRBV6-5; no clear D. Trimming shortened V by 6 bases and J by 4 bases, and 7 bases separated the two germline ends. The CDR3 extends over 12 amino acids. Looked up from germline, CDR1 is MNHEY and CDR2 is SVGAGI.

CDR3 protein: CASRGDRGGTEAFF. The CDR3 coding sequence is TGTGCCAGTAGAGGGGACAGGGGAGGCACTGAAGCTTTCTTT. The chain is built from TRBV19 and TRBJ1-1, with TRBD1 matching over 10 bases. The CDR3 length is 14 residues. CDR1 is LNHDA and CDR2 is SQIVND in the germline V gene (reference sequence). The ends lost 6 bases at V and 4 bases at J; junction bases unmatched: 5.

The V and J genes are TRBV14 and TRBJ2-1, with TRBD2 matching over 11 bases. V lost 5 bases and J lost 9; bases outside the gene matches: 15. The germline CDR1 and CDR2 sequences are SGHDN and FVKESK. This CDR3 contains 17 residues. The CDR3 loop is CASSDGPLAGVRSEQFF. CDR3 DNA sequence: TGTGCCAGCAGCGATGGACCACTAGCGGGAGTAAGGAGTGAGCAGTTCTTC.

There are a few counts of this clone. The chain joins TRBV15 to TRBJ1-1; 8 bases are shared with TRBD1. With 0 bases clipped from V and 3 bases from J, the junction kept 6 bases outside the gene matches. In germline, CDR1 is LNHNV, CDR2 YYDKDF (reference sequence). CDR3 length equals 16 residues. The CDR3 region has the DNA TGTGCCACCAGCAGAGAAGGTAACAGGGGGTACACTGAAGCTTTCTTT. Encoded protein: CATSREGNRGYTEAFF.

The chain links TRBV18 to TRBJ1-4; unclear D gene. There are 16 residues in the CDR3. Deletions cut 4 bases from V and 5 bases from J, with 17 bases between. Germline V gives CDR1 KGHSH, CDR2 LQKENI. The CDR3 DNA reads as TGTGCCAGCTCACTACGTCCAGGCCCGAACAATGAAAAACTGTTTTTT. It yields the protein CASSLRPGPNNEKLFF.

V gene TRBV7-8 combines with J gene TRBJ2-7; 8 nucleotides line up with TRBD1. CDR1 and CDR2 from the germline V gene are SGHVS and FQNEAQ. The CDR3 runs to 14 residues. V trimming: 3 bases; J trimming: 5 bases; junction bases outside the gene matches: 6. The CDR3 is CASSFGQGSNEQYF. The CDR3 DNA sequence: TGTGCCAGCAGCTTCGGACAGGGAAGTAACGAGCAGTACTTC.

This CDR3 is CASSQQRGVTEAFF. The CDR3 nucleotides read TGTGCCAGCTCACAACAAAGAGGAGTTACTGAAGCTTTCTTT. The V call is TRBV18, the J call TRBJ1-1; D gene uncertain. V was clipped by 4 bases and J by 5 bases, with 14 bases between them. This CDR3 has 14 amino acids. The germline V gene has CDR1 KGHSH and CDR2 LQKENI. Together with reference TRBV18 and TRBJ1-1, the CDR3 gives the full variable domain: NAGVMQNPRHLVRRRGQEARLRCSPMKGHSHVYWYRQLPEEGLKFMVYLQKENIIDESGMPKERFSAEFPKEGPSILRIQQVVRGDSAAYFCASSQQRGVTEAFFGQGTRLTVV.

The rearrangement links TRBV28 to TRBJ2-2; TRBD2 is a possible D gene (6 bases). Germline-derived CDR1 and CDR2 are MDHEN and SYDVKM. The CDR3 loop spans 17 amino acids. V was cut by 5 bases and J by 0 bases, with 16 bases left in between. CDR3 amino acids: CASSLRPGAANTGELFF. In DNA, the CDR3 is TGTGCCAGCAGTCTCCGTCCGGGAGCTGCGAACACCGGGGAGCTGTTTTTT. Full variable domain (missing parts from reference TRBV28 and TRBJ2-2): DVKVTQSSRYLVKRTGEKVFLECVQDMDHENMFWYRQDPGLGLRLIYFSYDVKMKEKGDIPEGYSVSREKKERFSLILESASTNQTSMYLCASSLRPGAANTGELFFGEGSRLTVL.

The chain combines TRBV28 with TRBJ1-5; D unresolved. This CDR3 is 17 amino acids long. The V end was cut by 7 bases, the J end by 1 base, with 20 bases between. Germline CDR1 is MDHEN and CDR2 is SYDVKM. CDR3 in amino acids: CASTRLWVGGSNQPQHF. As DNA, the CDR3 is TGTGCCAGCACGCGTCTGTGGGTTGGAGGGAGCAATCAGCCCCAGCATTTT.

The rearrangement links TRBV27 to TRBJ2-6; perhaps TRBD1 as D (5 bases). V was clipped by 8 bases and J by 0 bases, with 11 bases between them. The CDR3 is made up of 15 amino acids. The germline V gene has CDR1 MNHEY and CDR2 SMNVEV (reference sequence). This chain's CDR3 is CASADSTSGANVLTF. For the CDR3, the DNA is TGTGCCAGCGCTGACAGCACCTCTGGGGCCAACGTCCTGACTTTC.

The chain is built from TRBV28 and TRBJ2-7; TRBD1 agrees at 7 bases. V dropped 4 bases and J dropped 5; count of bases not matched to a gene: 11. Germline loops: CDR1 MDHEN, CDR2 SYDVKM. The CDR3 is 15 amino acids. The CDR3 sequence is CASSSPGTASHEQYF. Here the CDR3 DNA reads TGTGCCAGCAGTTCCCCCGGGACAGCGAGCCACGAGCAGTACTTC.

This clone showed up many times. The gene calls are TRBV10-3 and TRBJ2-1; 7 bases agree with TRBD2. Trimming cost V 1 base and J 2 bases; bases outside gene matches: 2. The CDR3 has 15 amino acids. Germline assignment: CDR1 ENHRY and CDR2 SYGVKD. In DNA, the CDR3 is TGTGCCATCAGTGAGTTGGGGGGGGCCTACAATGAGCAGTTCTTC. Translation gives CAISELGGAYNEQFF.

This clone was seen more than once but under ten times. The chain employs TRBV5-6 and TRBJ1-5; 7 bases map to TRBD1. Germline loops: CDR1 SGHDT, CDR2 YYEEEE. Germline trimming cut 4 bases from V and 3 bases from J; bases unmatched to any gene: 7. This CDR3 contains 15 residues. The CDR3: CASSDGTEINQPQHF. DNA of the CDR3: TGTGCCAGCAGCGACGGGACAGAGATCAATCAGCCCCAGCATTTT.

The CDR3 DNA reads as TGTGCCTGGAGTGTACTCCAAGAGACCCAGTACTTC. Translated, it gives CAWSVLQETQYF. The chain uses TRBV30 and TRBJ2-5; D gene uncertain. Trimming took 0 bases from V and 1 from J, leaving 3 bases between them. Germline V gene sequence: CDR1 GTSNPN, CDR2 SVGIG (reference sequence). This CDR3 spans 12 amino acids.

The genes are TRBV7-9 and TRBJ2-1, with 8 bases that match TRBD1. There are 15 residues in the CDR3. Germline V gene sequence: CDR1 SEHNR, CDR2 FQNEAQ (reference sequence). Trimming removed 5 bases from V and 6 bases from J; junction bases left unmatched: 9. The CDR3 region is CASSLGQGLGNEQFF. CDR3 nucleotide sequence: TGTGCCAGCAGCCTCGGACAGGGATTAGGCAATGAGCAGTTCTTC.